This TCR beta chain stems from a study of blood T cell repertoires in COVID-19 (dated by TCRdb to about 2020). Looking at the study overall: The collaborator samples originated in the United States, Italy and Spain and spanned the acute and convalescent phases of COVID-19. The prospective study material was composed of cDNA or gDNA derived from T cells, B-cell-depleted T cells, or PBMCs. Deeply sampled blood TCRbeta repertoires from subjects exposed to, actively infected with, or recovered from COVID-19 were included in the dataset. A freely available public database, intended as a resource for researchers studying the immune response to SARS-CoV-2, is where the repertoires were released. Samples came from the ongoing ImmuneRACE study (first 160 participants) plus 1,254 subjects from 6 global collaborators. A de-identified subject ID, COVID-19 status, age in years and sex were almost always included in the sample metadata. Where available, HLA class I and class II types were obtained from metadata supplied by the sample provider rather than from assay-based typing. General conclusions and limits of the study: The quantity of clinical and demographic metadata differed by source and by participant and was supplied without curation.

The junction shows trimming of 4 bases on V and 0 bases on J, plus 7 bases between the germline ends. The germline V gene (reference sequence) gives CDR1 as LGHDT and CDR2 as YNNKEL. Counted from cysteine to phenylalanine, this CDR3 has 13 amino acids. The entry retains the CDR3 DNA only, 39 bases that are in frame from base 1. TCRbeta CDR3 regions were amplified from genomic DNA using the immunoSEQ Assay, a bias-controlled multiplex PCR. The authors' pipeline ran thus. The number of nucleated cells in each sample was estimated from the amplification of reference gene primers within the assay. To quantify the absolute abundance of each unique TCRbeta CDR3 rearrangement, sequence reads were collapsed and filtered. For each sample, productive Simpson clonality was calculated by taking the square root of Simpson's diversity index across productive rearrangements. This is the immuneACCESS table as TCRdb keeps it, with only in-frame sequences that have V and J called. A part of the clones is gone; compared with another copy, unresolved V genes explain less than half, and the rest is unexplained. V, J and clone size are those of that table, while D and trimming were read from the DNA. A total of under 350,000 clones appear in this sample, around 86% of them only once. Around 4.6% of the sample is in the top ten clones.

Enrolling through a virtual design, the prospective study's participants ranged in age from roughly 18 to 95 years and lived across more than 20 United States geographic areas. In the prospective study, cohorts were assigned on the basis of participant-reported clinical history obtained from a screening survey and a study questionnaire. Recovered participants in ImmuneRACE Cohort 3 were defined by two consecutive negative NP/OP PCR tests, clearance by a healthcare professional, or resolution of symptoms. In the prospective study, mobile phlebotomists collected whole blood, serum and a nasopharyngeal or oropharyngeal swab from each participant. Participants in the prospective study had the option to provide additional blood draws and questionnaires over an approximately 2-month period. Before DNA extraction, blood samples from the prospective study were shipped at room temperature or frozen. Comments on this clone: No antigen is known for it. No base-level quality is on record; no much larger clone is a single base apart.

Sequencing was performed on PBMCs or T cells enriched from blood (not recorded which). The chain is encoded by TRBV3-1 (or the pseudogene TRBV3-2) joined to TRBJ2-7, and possibly TRBD2, on 6 matching bases. The receptor comes from a young man who had recovered from COVID-19. The CDR3 sequence is CASSLGSSYEQYF. The sequence in DNA is TGTGCCAGCAGCCTCGGGAGCTCCTACGAGCAGTACTTC.